This passage covers 3 T cell receptor beta chains from one sample sequenced in a study of blood T cell repertoires in COVID-19. This table comes from immunoSEQ multiplex PCR, and its TCRdb copy is limited to in-frame clones, with some not included. This table holds 150,000 or so clones, approximately 84% found once. Source material: PBMCs or T cells enriched from blood (not recorded which). These receptor sequences come from a man aged 50 to 60 who had recovered from COVID-19.

V gene TRBV29-1 combines with J gene TRBJ2-3; possibly TRBD2 for D (6 bases). Between the trimmed V and J ends, which lost 7 bases and 0 bases, there was a span of 14 bases. CDR1 SQVTM and CDR2 ANQGSEA come from the germline V gene. The length of the CDR3 is 14 residues. CDR3 sequence (DNA): TGCAGCGCTTCGTGGGCGGGGAGCACAGATACGCAGTATTTT. Encoded protein: CSASWAGSTDTQYF.

The chain uses TRBV7-9 and TRBJ1-6, with 7 nucleotides matching TRBD1. Trimming took 6 bases from V and 7 from J; bases not matched to a gene: 9. The V gene's germline CDR1 is SEHNR and CDR2 FQNEAQ (reference sequence). This CDR3 contains 15 residues. Written as DNA, the CDR3 is TGTGCCAGCAGTAAGAGGGGGCCATTAAATTCACCCCTCCACTTT. It is translated as CASSKRGPLNSPLHF.

The V call is TRBV18, the J call TRBJ2-2; D is unclear. V shed 1 base and J shed 6 bases, with 12 bases lying between them. Per the germline V gene, CDR1 is KGHSH and CDR2 is LQKENI. This CDR3 has 15 amino acids. CDR3 DNA sequence: TGTGCCAGCTCACCACTCTATTACAGCCCCGGGGAGCTGTTTTTT. Translated, it gives CASSPLYYSPGELFF. Based on the CDR3 plus reference TRBV18 and TRBJ2-2, the full variable domain is NAGVMQNPRHLVRRRGQEARLRCSPMKGHSHVYWYRQLPEEGLKFMVYLQKENIIDESGMPKERFSAEFPKEGPSILRIQQVVRGDSAAYFCASSPLYYSPGELFFGEGSRLTVL.